The rows below give T cell receptor beta chains drawn from one sample of a study of T cells in Graves' hyperthyroidism and ophthalmopathy. TCRdb analysed the multiplex PCR reads with MiXCR anew, one entry per CDR3 protein. The data contain approximately 870,000 distinct CDR3 sequences, around 38% of them seen just once; the ten biggest clones take up 7.5% to 9.5%. Sequenced input: blood. These receptors were collected from a young man with Graves' hyperthyroidism. CDR3s include the opening cysteine and the closing phenylalanine or tryptophan. D genes are given only for firm matches. Clone size, where shown, is once, few, many, or a class for clones that have expanded.

d_gene,abundance,len,j_gene,v_gene,CDR3aa,CDR3nt
NA,many,14,TRBJ1-1,TRBV2,CASSEVVAGAEAFF,TGTGCCAGCAGTGAAGTGGTAGCCGGGGCTGAAGCTTTCTTT
TRBD1,many,13,TRBJ2-7,TRBV10-2,CASGDRSDSKQYF,TGCGCCAGCGGGGACAGGTCCGACTCTAAGCAGTACTTC
NA,NA,18,TRBJ1-1,TRBV11-3,CASSLSTLARFSNTEAFF,TGTGCCAGCAGCCTCTCCACGCTGGCCAGGTTTTCGAACACTGAAGCTTTCTTT
NA,few,15,TRBJ1-2,TRBV5-5,CASSLKAKGPYGYTF,TGTGCCAGCAGCTTAAAAGCAAAGGGGCCCTATGGCTACACCTTC
TRBD1,NA,17,TRBJ1-3,TRBV19,CASSIWTGGSSGNTIYF,TGTGCCAGTAGTATTTGGACAGGCGGTAGCTCTGGAAACACCATATATTTT
NA,many,13,TRBJ2-7,TRBV25-1,CASSEVESHEQYF,TGTGCCAGCAGTGAAGTTGAGAGCCACGAGCAGTACTTC
TRBD1,NA,15,TRBJ1-6,TRBV9,CASSQTGLKESPLHF,TGTGCCAGCAGCCAGACAGGGCTAAAAGAATCACCCCTCCACTTT
NA,NA,14,TRBJ1-1,TRBV19,CASRESTGNTEAFF,TGTGCCAGTAGGGAGTCGACAGGGAACACTGAAGCTTTCTTT
NA,NA,12,TRBJ2-2,TRBV2,CASSERFGGLFF,TGTGCCAGCAGTGAAAGATTTGGGGGGCTGTTTTTT
NA,many,16,TRBJ2-2,TRBV15,CATRSPGRLNTGELFF,TGTGCCACCAGGAGTCCCGGACGGCTGAACACCGGGGAGCTGTTTTTT
TRBD1,NA,17,TRBJ1-1,TRBV4-1,CASSPGRYRGMNTEAFF,TGTGCCAGCAGCCCGGGTCGGTACAGGGGCATGAACACTGAAGCTTTCTTT
NA,many,13,TRBJ2-2,TRBV9,CASSVDATGELFF,TGTGCCAGCAGCGTAGACGCGACCGGGGAGCTGTTTTTT
NA,once,15,TRBJ2-2,TRBV15,CATSRDGLGTGELFF,TGTGCCACCAGCAGAGATGGTTTGGGAACTGGGGAGCTGTTTTTT
NA,few,15,TRBJ1-1,TRBV5-6,CASSLYGARGTEAFF,TGTGCCAGCAGCTTGTACGGGGCGCGGGGCACTGAAGCTTTCTTT
TRBD2,NA,17,TRBJ2-5,TRBV14,CASSQDRLTSRIETQYF,TGTGCCAGCAGCCAAGATCGCCTGACTAGCCGAATAGAGACCCAGTACTTC
NA,many,14,TRBJ2-7,TRBV9,CASSVPPVHGEQYF,TGTGCCAGCAGCGTCCCCCCGGTGCATGGCGAGCAGTACTTC
TRBD2,many,14,TRBJ2-2,TRBV2,CASTTSSNTGELFF,TGTGCCAGCACGACTAGCAGCAACACCGGGGAGCTGTTTTTT
NA,NA,13,TRBJ2-7,TRBV10-3,CASNVGPAYEQYF,TGTGCCAGCAACGTCGGGCCCGCATACGAGCAGTACTTC
NA,NA,12,TRBJ2-7,TRBV6-5,CASSYTTVEQYF,TGTGCCAGCAGTTACACGACAGTCGAGCAGTACTTC
TRBD1,NA,14,TRBJ1-6,TRBV29-1,CSVLRQGAYSPLHF,TGCAGCGTCCTGCGGCAGGGGGCTTATTCACCCCTCCACTTT
TRBD1,NA,15,TRBJ2-2,TRBV2,CASSEERTGGGELFF,TGTGCCAGCAGTGAAGAAAGGACAGGGGGCGGGGAGCTGTTTTTT
NA,NA,12,TRBJ2-2,TRBV15,CATSRITGELFF,TGTGCCACCAGCAGAATAACAGGGGAGCTGTTTTTT
TRBD1,many,15,TRBJ1-1,TRBV9,CASSGGQGIITEAFF,TGTGCCAGCAGCGGCGGACAGGGAATTATCACTGAAGCTTTCTTT
NA,many,16,TRBJ2-5,TRBV10-3,CAISDRSSEYQETQYF,TGTGCCATCAGTGATCGAAGTAGCGAGTACCAAGAGACCCAGTACTTC
NA,NA,14,TRBJ1-6,TRBV15,CATSGGQLNSPLHF,TGTGCCACCAGTGGGGGCCAGCTTAATTCACCCCTCCACTTT
TRBD2,many,17,TRBJ2-6,TRBV20-1,CSATGLADLSGANVLTF,TGCAGTGCTACGGGACTAGCGGACTTGTCTGGGGCCAACGTCCTGACTTTC
TRBD1,few,15,TRBJ2-5,TRBV7-8,CASSFRGTEKETQYF,TGTGCCAGCAGCTTTAGGGGGACAGAGAAAGAGACCCAGTACTTC
NA,NA,14,TRBJ2-6,TRBV9,CASSWENGANVLTF,TGCGCCAGCAGCTGGGAGAACGGGGCCAACGTCCTGACTTTC
NA,NA,16,TRBJ1-6,TRBV2,CASSLTGQTYNSPLHF,TGTGCCAGCAGTTTAACAGGACAGACCTATAATTCACCCCTCCACTTT
NA,NA,16,TRBJ1-1,TRBV5-1,CASSLGLKQRNTEAFF,TGCGCCAGCAGCCTGGGACTGAAACAGCGAAACACTGAAGCTTTCTTT
NA,NA,13,TRBJ2-7,TRBV6-1,CASKADPSYEQYF,TGTGCCAGCAAAGCAGATCCCTCCTACGAGCAGTACTTC
NA,many,14,TRBJ1-1,TRBV7-2,CASSFPGADTEAFF,TGTGCCAGCAGCTTCCCGGGCGCAGACACTGAAGCTTTCTTT
NA,NA,15,TRBJ1-5,TRBV7-9,CASRGGTSSNQPQHF,TGTGCCAGCAGAGGAGGGACATCGAGCAATCAGCCCCAGCATTTT
NA,NA,13,TRBJ2-5,TRBV7-7,CASSSSHRETRYF,TGTGCTAGCAGCTCATCGCATAGGGAGACCCGGTACTTC
NA,many,15,TRBJ1-2,TRBV5-1,CASSLASGADYGYTF,TGCGCCAGCAGCTTGGCCAGTGGGGCGGACTATGGCTACACCTTC
TRBD1,NA,17,TRBJ1-1,TRBV10-3,CAITKSGSGGGNTEAFF,TGTGCCATCACCAAGTCGGGGTCAGGGGGAGGGAACACTGAAGCTTTCTTT
TRBD1,NA,15,TRBJ2-7,TRBV29-1,CSVVGLPDRVYEQYF,TGCAGCGTTGTCGGGCTCCCGGACAGGGTTTACGAGCAGTACTTC
TRBD1,NA,15,TRBJ2-2,TRBV7-7,CASRPGTGITGELFF,TGTGCTAGCAGACCCGGGACAGGGATTACCGGGGAGCTGTTTTTT
NA,NA,16,TRBJ2-5,TRBV4-1,CASSQEVGRAAETQYF,TGCGCCAGCAGCCAAGAAGTTGGCAGGGCGGCAGAGACCCAGTACTTC
NA,few,15,TRBJ2-5,TRBV5-1,CASRPGANIQETQYF,TGCGCCAGCAGACCGGGGGCTAACATCCAAGAGACCCAGTACTTC
NA,NA,16,TRBJ1-4,TRBV4-1,CASGQDRQPTNEKLFF,TGCGCCAGCGGCCAAGACAGGCAGCCAACTAATGAAAAACTGTTTTTT
TRBD1,medium-sized,15,TRBJ1-6,TRBV9,CASSAGQGANSPLHF,TGTGCCAGCAGCGCAGGACAGGGGGCAAATTCACCCCTCCACTTT